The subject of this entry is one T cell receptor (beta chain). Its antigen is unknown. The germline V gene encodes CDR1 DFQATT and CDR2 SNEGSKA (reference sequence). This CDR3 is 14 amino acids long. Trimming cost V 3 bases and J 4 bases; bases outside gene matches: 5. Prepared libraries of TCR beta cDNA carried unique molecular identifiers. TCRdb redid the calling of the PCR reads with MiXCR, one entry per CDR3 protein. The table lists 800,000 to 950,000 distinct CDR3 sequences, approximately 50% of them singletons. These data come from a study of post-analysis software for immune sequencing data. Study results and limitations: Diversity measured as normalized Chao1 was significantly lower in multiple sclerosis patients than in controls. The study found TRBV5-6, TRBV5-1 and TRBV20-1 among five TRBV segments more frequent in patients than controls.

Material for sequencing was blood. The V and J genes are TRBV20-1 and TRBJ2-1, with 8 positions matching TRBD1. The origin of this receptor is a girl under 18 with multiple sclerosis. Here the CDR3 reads CSARKTGVYNEQFF. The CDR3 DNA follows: TGCAGTGCTAGGAAGACAGGGGTATACAATGAGCAGTTCTTC.